This is a list of T cell receptor beta chains from one sample in a study of blood T cell repertoires in COVID-19. The assay was immunoSEQ multiplex PCR, and TCRdb's table has in-frame clones only and misses some. The table shows around 52,000 clones, with 82% occurring only once. Sequenced material: peripheral blood. These receptors were collected from a woman aged 55 to 70 with acute or convalescent COVID-19. Each CDR3 is given with its conserved first and last residue. A D gene is named only where the DNA matches it firmly. For some rows the clone size is stated as once, few or many, or as a class when expanded; others skip it.

>TRBV7-9|NA|few|TRBJ2-1
CASSSGLIGQFF
TGTGCCAGCAGCTCAGGACTCATAGGGCAGTTCTTC
>TRBV28|TRBD1|NA|TRBJ1-2
CASRLTPDRGYGYTF
TGTGCCAGCAGACTGACCCCGGACAGGGGCTACGGCTACACCTTC
>TRBV4-1|NA|once|TRBJ2-7
CASGQTGRSYEQYF
TGCGCCAGCGGGCAGACAGGGAGGTCCTACGAGCAGTACTTC
>TRBV19|NA|NA|TRBJ1-6
CASSTSQGPRNSPLHF
TGTGCCAGTAGTACGTCTCAGGGGCCTCGGAATTCACCCCTCCACTTT
>TRBV5-6|TRBD1|NA|TRBJ1-2
CASSLPGQGSDGYTF
TGTGCCAGCAGCCTCCCGGGACAGGGTTCAGACGGCTACACCTTC
>TRBV4-2|NA|NA|TRBJ1-5
CASSPNPRSPSNQPQHF
TGTGCCAGCAGCCCTAACCCTCGTTCTCCCAGCAATCAGCCCCAGCATTTT
>TRBV19|NA|NA|TRBJ1-2
CASSMGQAIYGYTF
TGTGCCAGTAGTATGGGGCAGGCCATCTATGGCTACACCTTC
>TRBV5-4|NA|NA|TRBJ2-3
CASSKKERRDTQYF
TGTGCCAGCAGCAAAAAGGAGCGTCGGGATACGCAGTATTTT
>TRBV9|NA|NA|TRBJ1-1
CASSPGEGGVVAFF
TGTGCCAGCAGCCCAGGGGAAGGGGGAGTCGTTGCTTTCTTT
>TRBV5-8|NA|once|TRBJ1-5
CASTAGSRHQPQHF
TGTGCCAGCACCGCCGGGAGTCGGCATCAGCCCCAGCATTTT
>TRBV5-4|NA|once|TRBJ1-2
CASSLGGVGYGYTF
TGTGCCAGCAGCTTGGGGGGGGTAGGGTATGGCTACACCTTC
>TRBV21-1|NA|NA|TRBJ2-3
CASILREESLTDTQYF
TGTGCCAGCATCTTACGGGAGGAGAGCCTCACAGATACGCAGTATTTT
>TRBV12-5|NA|NA|TRBJ1-2
CASGLLSNYGYTF
TGTGCTAGTGGTTTGTTATCTAACTATGGCTACACCTTC
>TRBV2|TRBD1|NA|TRBJ1-2
CASSERQGDYGYTF
TGTGCCAGCAGTGAAAGGCAGGGGGACTATGGCTACACCTTC
>TRBV27|TRBD2|NA|TRBJ2-1
CASSSGTSGGPNEQFF
TGTGCCAGCAGTTCCGGGACTAGCGGGGGACCCAATGAGCAGTTCTTC
>TRBV30|NA|NA|TRBJ1-2
CAWRPGLRGYTF
TGTGCCTGGAGACCGGGTCTTCGAGGCTACACCTTC
>TRBV30|NA|NA|TRBJ2-5
CAWKGKATETQYF
TGTGCCTGGAAAGGCAAAGCGACAGAGACCCAGTACTTC
>TRBV19|NA|NA|TRBJ1-2
CASSIEGYYGYTF
TGTGCCAGTAGTATAGAGGGCTACTATGGCTACACCTTC
>TRBV4-2|NA|once|TRBJ2-7
CASSLQGGGYEQYF
TGTGCCAGCAGCCTCCAAGGGGGGGGCTACGAGCAGTACTTC
>TRBV5-4|NA|NA|TRBJ1-1
CASSFGQLTEAFF
TGTGCCAGCAGCTTCGGACAGCTCACTGAAGCTTTCTTT
>TRBV5-4|TRBD2|NA|TRBJ2-3
CASSLEGSGKSTDTQYF
TGTGCCAGCAGCTTGGAGGGTAGCGGGAAGAGCACAGATACGCAGTATTTT
>TRBV5-6|TRBD1|once|TRBJ1-2
CASSLSHRGDYGYTF
TGTGCCAGCAGCTTATCACACAGGGGAGACTATGGCTACACCTTC
>TRBV5-6|NA|few|TRBJ2-5
CASSLVGAGETQYF
TGTGCCAGCAGCTTGGTGGGGGCTGGAGAGACCCAGTACTTC
>TRBV9|NA|NA|TRBJ2-2
CASSVIAETNTGELFF
TGTGCCAGCAGCGTTATAGCGGAAACGAACACCGGGGAGCTGTTTTTT
>TRBV10-3|TRBD1|NA|TRBJ1-6
CAIRGTGRGSPLHF
TGTGCCATCAGAGGGACAGGGAGGGGTTCACCCCTCCACTTT
>TRBV18|TRBD1|NA|TRBJ2-7
CASSPTVTGVEQYF
TGTGCCAGCTCACCGACCGTCACAGGGGTCGAGCAGTACTTC
>TRBV12-5|NA|NA|TRBJ2-2
CASGPPGVTPGELFF
TGTGCTAGTGGTCCTCCCGGGGTGACTCCCGGGGAGCTGTTTTTT
>TRBV6-5|TRBD2|NA|TRBJ2-3
CASSRTSGDADTQYF
TGTGCCAGCAGTAGGACTAGCGGGGATGCAGATACGCAGTATTTT
>TRBV10-3|TRBD1|NA|TRBJ2-3
CAISESTGIAIDTQYF
TGTGCCATCAGTGAGTCGACAGGGATAGCTATAGATACGCAGTATTTT
>TRBV5-1|NA|NA|TRBJ2-1
CASTQSEAVGRQFF
TGCGCCAGCACCCAATCTGAGGCGGTGGGGAGGCAGTTCTTC
>TRBV7-9|NA|NA|TRBJ1-1
CASSRETPNTEAFF
TGTGCCAGCAGCCGGGAGACACCGAACACTGAAGCTTTCTTT
>TRBV7-9|NA|NA|TRBJ1-2
CASSLAAGWGYTF
TGTGCCAGCAGCTTAGCGGCAGGCTGGGGCTACACCTTC
>TRBV5-1|TRBD1|few|TRBJ2-7
CASSLGTGGMLYEQYF
TGCGCCAGCAGCTTGGGGACAGGGGGGATGTTATACGAGCAGTACTTC
>TRBV5-1|TRBD1|NA|TRBJ2-1
CASSRRQGGLDEQFF
TGCGCCAGCAGCCGGAGACAGGGTGGATTGGATGAGCAGTTCTTC
>TRBV19|TRBD1|few|TRBJ1-2
CASSIAGGLGYTF
TGTGCCAGTAGTATAGCAGGGGGCCTCGGCTACACCTTC
>TRBV7-8|NA|NA|TRBJ1-4
CASSLDRYEKLFF
TGTGCCAGCAGCCTCGACAGATATGAAAAACTGTTTTTT
>TRBV5-6|TRBD1|NA|TRBJ2-7
CASSPTGGKSYEQYF
TGTGCCAGCAGCCCGACAGGGGGCAAATCCTACGAGCAGTACTTC
>TRBV27|NA|NA|TRBJ2-7
CASRRGMPYEQYF
TGTGCCAGCCGCAGGGGAATGCCCTACGAGCAGTACTTC
>TRBV7-3|NA|NA|TRBJ2-1
CASSLSPSDEQFF
TGTGCCAGCAGCTTATCCCCTTCGGATGAGCAGTTCTTC
>TRBV2|TRBD1|once|TRBJ2-7
CASSNGGTGAYEQYF
TGTGCCAGCAGTAACGGGGGGACAGGGGCCTACGAGCAGTACTTC
>TRBV7-9|TRBD1|NA|TRBJ2-3
CASSLGQAPTDTQYF
TGTGCCAGCAGCTTGGGACAGGCCCCCACAGATACGCAGTATTTT
>TRBV10-1|NA|NA|TRBJ2-5
CASSRRGEETQYF
TGCGCCAGCAGTAGGAGGGGAGAAGAGACCCAGTACTTC
>TRBV7-2|NA|once|TRBJ1-1
CASSLLGAPNTEAFF
TGTGCCAGCAGCTTATTAGGGGCCCCGAACACTGAAGCTTTCTTT
>TRBV23-1|NA|once|TRBJ1-4
CASSQAALDEKLFF
TGCGCCAGCAGCCAGGCCGCTTTGGATGAAAAACTGTTTTTT
>TRBV7-9|TRBD1|NA|TRBJ2-1
CASSTLGEGTGYNEQFF
TGTGCCAGCAGCACGCTGGGCGAGGGGACAGGCTACAATGAGCAGTTCTTC
>TRBV7-2|NA|NA|TRBJ2-5
CASSLAFNSQRGETQYF
TGTGCCAGCAGCTTAGCCTTTAACTCCCAGAGGGGGGAGACCCAGTACTTC
>TRBV11-2|NA|NA|TRBJ2-1
CASSLVSGLSSYNEQFF
TGTGCCAGCAGCTTAGTTTCGGGACTGAGCTCCTACAATGAGCAGTTCTTC
>TRBV7-9|NA|once|TRBJ1-1
CASSEAGGTEAFF
TGTGCCAGCAGCGAGGCTGGAGGGACTGAAGCTTTCTTT
>TRBV4-3|TRBD1|NA|TRBJ1-6
CASSQDRGIFNSPLHF
TGCGCCAGCAGCCAAGACAGGGGGATATTCAATTCACCCCTCCACTTT
>TRBV10-1|TRBD1|NA|TRBJ1-1
CASRQGPNTEAFF
TGCGCCAGCAGACAGGGGCCGAACACTGAAGCTTTCTTT
>TRBV7-2|NA|NA|TRBJ2-3
CASSLDTPTDTQYF
TGTGCCAGCAGCTTAGACACACCCACAGATACGCAGTATTTT
>TRBV4-1|NA|NA|TRBJ1-1
CASSLRIGGLTDTEAFF
TGCGCCAGCAGCCTGAGAATAGGAGGGCTCACGGACACTGAAGCTTTCTTT
>TRBV5-1|TRBD1|once|TRBJ1-2
CASSLVQGGDGYTF
TGCGCCAGCAGCTTGGTCCAGGGGGGAGATGGCTACACCTTC
>TRBV5-4|TRBD1|NA|TRBJ1-2
CASSRGTAMGYTF
TGTGCCAGCAGCCGGGGGACAGCCATGGGCTACACCTTC
>TRBV7-2|NA|NA|TRBJ2-4
CASSPRLLKNIQYF
TGTGCCAGCAGCCCTAGACTACTAAAAAACATTCAGTACTTC
>TRBV29-1|TRBD1|once|TRBJ2-6
CSVEATRDREPGANVLTF
TGCAGCGTTGAAGCCACCCGGGACAGGGAACCCGGGGCCAACGTCCTGACTTTC
>TRBV27|NA|NA|TRBJ1-4
CASSFSGLNEKLFF
TGTGCCAGCAGTTTTTCGGGACTCAATGAAAAACTGTTTTTT
>TRBV4-2|NA|NA|TRBJ1-1
CASSQDHGGENTEAFF
TGTGCCAGCAGCCAAGATCACGGGGGGGAGAACACTGAAGCTTTCTTT
>TRBV30|TRBD1|NA|TRBJ1-2
CAWKPGQGSPLYGYTF
TGTGCCTGGAAGCCGGGACAGGGGTCCCCCCTCTATGGCTACACCTTC